This record concerns one T cell receptor (beta chain) sequence. Its antigen is unknown. Base qualities are not at hand, and no much larger clone is one base apart. This entry comes from a study of blood T cell repertoires in COVID-19 (TCRdb year 2020). About the full investigation: Collaborator samples came from the United States, Italy and Spain and covered acute and convalescent phases of COVID-19. Nearly every sample came with metadata listing a de-identified subject ID, COVID-19 status, age in years and sex. The samples were drawn from the first 160 participants of the ongoing ImmuneRACE study and from 1,254 subjects provided by 6 global collaborators. A freely available public database, intended as a resource for researchers studying the immune response to SARS-CoV-2, is where the repertoires were released. Deeply sampled blood TCRbeta repertoires from subjects exposed to, actively infected with, or recovered from COVID-19 were included in the dataset. HLA class I and class II types, where available, came from metadata supplied by the sample provider rather than from assay-based typing. The prospective study material was composed of cDNA or gDNA derived from T cells, B-cell-depleted T cells, or PBMCs.

TCRbeta CDR3 regions were amplified from genomic DNA using the immunoSEQ Assay, a bias-controlled multiplex PCR. The original pipeline was this. The number of nucleated cells in each sample was estimated from the amplification of reference gene primers within the assay. To quantify the absolute abundance of each unique TCRbeta CDR3 rearrangement, sequence reads were collapsed and filtered. Productive Simpson clonality was computed per sample as the square root of Simpson's diversity index over productive rearrangements. The table was pulled from immuneACCESS by TCRdb, which kept in-frame rearrangements only. Such tables lose some clones; where checked, under half of the loss comes from unresolved V genes, and the rest has no known cause. V, J and clone size are taken as reported in that table, and D and trimming were inferred from the DNA itself. The sample table shows 150,000 to 200,000 clones, and about 87% are seen once. Clones ranked in the top ten supply approximately 2.5% of the sample.

The paper's findings and limits, for the study overall: How much clinical and demographic metadata was included differed by source and by participant, and the metadata was provided uncurated.

The collaborating institutions used their own protocols to collect whole blood in K2EDTA tubes. For TCRbeta analysis, collaborators shipped samples in one of three forms: frozen whole blood, isolated PBMCs, or DNA extracted from either of those sample types. Sample: peripheral blood. This receptor was taken from a man aged 35-49 years with active or convalescent COVID-19.

The nucleotides are TGTGCCAGCAGTTACTCGCGGGGACAGGGGTTTGAAGCTTTCTTT. It translates to CASSYSRGQGFEAFF. This chain is built from TRBV6-2 or TRBV6-3 and TRBJ1-1; the junction holds 10 bases that match TRBD1. Germline trimming: 0 bases from V, 7 bases from J; junction bases outside gene matches: 5. Counted from cysteine to phenylalanine, this CDR3 has 15 amino acids. Only the CDR3 region is kept as DNA, spanning 45 bases read in frame from base 1. Based on the germline V gene, the CDR1 and CDR2 sequences are MNHEY and SVGEGT.